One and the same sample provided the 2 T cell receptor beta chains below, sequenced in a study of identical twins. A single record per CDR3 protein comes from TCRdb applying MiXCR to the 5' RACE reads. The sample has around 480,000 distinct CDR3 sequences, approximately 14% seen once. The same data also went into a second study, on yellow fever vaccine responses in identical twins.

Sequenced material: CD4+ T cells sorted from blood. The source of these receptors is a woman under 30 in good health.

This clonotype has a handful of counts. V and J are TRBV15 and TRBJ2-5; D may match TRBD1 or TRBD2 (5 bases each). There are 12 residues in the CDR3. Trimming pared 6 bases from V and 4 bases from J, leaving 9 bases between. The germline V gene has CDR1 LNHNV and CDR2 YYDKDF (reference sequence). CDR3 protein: CATSTGPETQYF. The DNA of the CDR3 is TGTGCCACCAGTACGGGGCCAGAGACCCAGTACTTC.

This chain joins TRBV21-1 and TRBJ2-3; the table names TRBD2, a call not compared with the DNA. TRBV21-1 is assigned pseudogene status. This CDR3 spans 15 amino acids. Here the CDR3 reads CASSLCSGITDTQYF. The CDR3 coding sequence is TGTGCCAGCAGCCTCTGTAGCGGAATCACAGATACGCAGTATTTT.